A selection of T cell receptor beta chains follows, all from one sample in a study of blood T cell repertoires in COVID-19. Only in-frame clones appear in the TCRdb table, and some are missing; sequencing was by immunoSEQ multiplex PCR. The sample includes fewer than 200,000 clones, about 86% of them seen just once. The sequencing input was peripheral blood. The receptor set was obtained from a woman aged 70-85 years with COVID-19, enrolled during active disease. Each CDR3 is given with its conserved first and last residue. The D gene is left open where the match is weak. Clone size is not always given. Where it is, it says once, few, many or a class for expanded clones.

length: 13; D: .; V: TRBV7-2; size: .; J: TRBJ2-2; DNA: TGTGCCAGCAGCCCAGGCCGCCCCGGGGAGCTGTTTTTT; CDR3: CASSPGRPGELFF
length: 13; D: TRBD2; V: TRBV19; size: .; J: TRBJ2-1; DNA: TGTGCCAGTAGGATTAGCGGGGGGAATGAGCAGTTCTTC; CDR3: CASRISGGNEQFF
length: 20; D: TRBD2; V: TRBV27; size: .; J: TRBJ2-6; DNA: TGTGCCAGCAGTCCTCATCGCCGGTCAAGCGGGGCCCCTGGGGCCAACGTCCTGACTTTC; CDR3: CASSPHRRSSGAPGANVLTF
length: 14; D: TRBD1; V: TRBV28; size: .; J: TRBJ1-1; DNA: TGTGCCACCTCGATGGACAGGCGTGGGACTGAAGCTTTCTTT; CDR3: CATSMDRRGTEAFF
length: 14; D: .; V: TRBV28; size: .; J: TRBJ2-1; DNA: TGTGCCAGCAGTTCTCCCGGGACACTTGGTGAGCAGTTCTTC; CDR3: CASSSPGTLGEQFF
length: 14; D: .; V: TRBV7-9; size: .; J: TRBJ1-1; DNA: TGTGCCAGCAGCTTAGTGGGGGCCTACACTGAAGCTTTCTTT; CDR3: CASSLVGAYTEAFF
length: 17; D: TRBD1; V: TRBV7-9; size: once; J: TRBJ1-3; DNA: TGTGCCAGCAGCACACAGGGGGTCGCCACCTCAGGTGACACCATATATTTT; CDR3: CASSTQGVATSGDTIYF
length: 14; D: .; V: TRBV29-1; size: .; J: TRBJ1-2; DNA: TGCAGCGTTGAACCAGGGCGAGCTAACTATGGCTACACCTTC; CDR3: CSVEPGRANYGYTF
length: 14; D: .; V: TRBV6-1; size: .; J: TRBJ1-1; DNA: TGTGCCAGCAGTGAATTGCGGGGGGGCGTTGAAGCTTTCTTT; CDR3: CASSELRGGVEAFF
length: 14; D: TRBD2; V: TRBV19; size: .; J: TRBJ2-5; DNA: TGTGCCAGTAGTGCGCTAGCGGGAGTAGAGACCCAGTACTTC; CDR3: CASSALAGVETQYF
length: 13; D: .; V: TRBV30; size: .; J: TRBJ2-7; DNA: TGTGCCATCGATGCAGGGTTACTGAACGAGCAGTACTTC; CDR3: CAIDAGLLNEQYF
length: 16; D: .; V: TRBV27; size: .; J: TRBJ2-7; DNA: TGTGCCAGCAGCCGACAGGCCGGGCGGATGGCCTACGAGCAGTACTTC; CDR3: CASSRQAGRMAYEQYF
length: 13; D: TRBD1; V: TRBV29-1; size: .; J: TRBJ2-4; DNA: TGCAGCGCCCTACAGGGGGCACGGAACATTCAGTACTTC; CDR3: CSALQGARNIQYF
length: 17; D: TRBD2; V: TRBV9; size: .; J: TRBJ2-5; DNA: TGTGCCAGCAGCATCTCCGGGACTAGCGGGACGCAAGAGACCCAGTACTTC; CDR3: CASSISGTSGTQETQYF
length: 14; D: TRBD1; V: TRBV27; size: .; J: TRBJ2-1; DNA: TGTGCCACCCTCCGACAGGGAACCTACAATGAGCAGTTCTTC; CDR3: CATLRQGTYNEQFF
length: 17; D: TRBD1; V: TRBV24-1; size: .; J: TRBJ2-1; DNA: TGTGCCACCAGTGACCACAGGGGCTTAAGCTCCTACAATGAGCAGTTCTTC; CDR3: CATSDHRGLSSYNEQFF
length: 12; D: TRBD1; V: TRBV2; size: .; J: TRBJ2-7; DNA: TGTGCCGGCGGACAGGGGGTGTACGAGCAGTACTTC; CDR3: CAGGQGVYEQYF
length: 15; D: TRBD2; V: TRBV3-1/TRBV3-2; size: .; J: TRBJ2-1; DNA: TGTGCCAGCAGCCGCGGGACTAGCGGGTCCCATGAGCAGTTCTTC; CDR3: CASSRGTSGSHEQFF
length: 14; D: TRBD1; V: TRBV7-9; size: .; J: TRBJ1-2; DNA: TGTGCCAGCAATACAGGGGACGCCAACTATGGCTACACCTTC; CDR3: CASNTGDANYGYTF
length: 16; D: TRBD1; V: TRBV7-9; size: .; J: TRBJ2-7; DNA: TGTGCCAGCAGCTTTACCGGGACAGGGGGCCCCTACGAGCAGTACTTC; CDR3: CASSFTGTGGPYEQYF
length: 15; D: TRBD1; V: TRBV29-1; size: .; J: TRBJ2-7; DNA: TGCAGCGTTATCTCGTCAGGGACAGTAGATTACGAGCAGTACTTC; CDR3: CSVISSGTVDYEQYF
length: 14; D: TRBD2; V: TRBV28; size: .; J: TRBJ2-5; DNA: TGTGCCAGCAGCCCCGGCGGGAGAGAAGAGACCCAGTACTTC; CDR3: CASSPGGREETQYF
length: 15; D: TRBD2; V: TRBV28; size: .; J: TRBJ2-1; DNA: TGTGCCAGCAGTTTAATACTAGCGGGAGTTTATGAGCAGTTCTTC; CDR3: CASSLILAGVYEQFF
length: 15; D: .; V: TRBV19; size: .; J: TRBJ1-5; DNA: TGTGCCAGTAGTATTGGGCAGGGGTACAATCAGCCCCAGCATTTT; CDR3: CASSIGQGYNQPQHF
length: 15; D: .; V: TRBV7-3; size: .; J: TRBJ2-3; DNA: TGTGCCAGCAGCTTAACACTAGGAGCGCAAGATACGCAGTATTTT; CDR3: CASSLTLGAQDTQYF
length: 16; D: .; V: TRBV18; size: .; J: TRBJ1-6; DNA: TGTGCCAGCTCACCACACGGCGGATATTTGAATTCACCCCTCCACTTT; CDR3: CASSPHGGYLNSPLHF
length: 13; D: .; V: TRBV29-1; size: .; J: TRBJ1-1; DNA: TGCAGCGTCGCCAGGGGCCCGGACACTGAAGCTTTCTTT; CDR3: CSVARGPDTEAFF
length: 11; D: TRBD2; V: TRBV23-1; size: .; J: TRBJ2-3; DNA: TGCGCAGAAAGGCGGGGGGATACGCAGTATTTT; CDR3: CAERRGDTQYF
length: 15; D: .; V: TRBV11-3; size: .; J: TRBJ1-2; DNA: TGTGCCAGCAGCAAAAGCGACAGCGCTAACTATGGCTACACCTTC; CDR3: CASSKSDSANYGYTF
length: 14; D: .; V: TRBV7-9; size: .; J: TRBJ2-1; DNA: TGTGCCAGCAGCTTGCTCCCGACATACAATGAGCAGTTCTTC; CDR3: CASSLLPTYNEQFF
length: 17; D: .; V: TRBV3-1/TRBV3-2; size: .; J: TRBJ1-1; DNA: TGTGCCAGCAGCCCCCCTTTTAGGACAGAGGCGAACACTGAAGCTTTCTTT; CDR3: CASSPPFRTEANTEAFF
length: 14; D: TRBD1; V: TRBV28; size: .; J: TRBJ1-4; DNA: TGTGCCAGCAGTTTGACAGGGGAGAGTGAAAAACTGTTTTTT; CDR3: CASSLTGESEKLFF
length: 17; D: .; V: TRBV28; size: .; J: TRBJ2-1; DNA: TGTGCCAGCAGAGGGAGCAGGGGGGCAGGTTCCTACAATGAGCAGTTCTTC; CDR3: CASRGSRGAGSYNEQFF
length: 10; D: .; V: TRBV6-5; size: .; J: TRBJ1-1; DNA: TGTGCCAGCAGTCTAACTGAAGCTTTCTTT; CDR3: CASSLTEAFF
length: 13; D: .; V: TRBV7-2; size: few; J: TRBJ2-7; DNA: TGTGCCAGCAGCTTAGGGAGGCACTACGAGCAGTACTTC; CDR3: CASSLGRHYEQYF
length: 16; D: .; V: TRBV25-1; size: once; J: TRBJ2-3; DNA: TGTGCCAGCAGTGAAGCTAGGGGGGGCCACACAGATACGCAGTATTTT; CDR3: CASSEARGGHTDTQYF
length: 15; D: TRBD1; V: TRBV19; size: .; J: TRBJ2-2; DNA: TGTGCCAGTAGTATTCAGGGGGCTCTGAGCGGGGAGCTGTTTTTT; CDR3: CASSIQGALSGELFF
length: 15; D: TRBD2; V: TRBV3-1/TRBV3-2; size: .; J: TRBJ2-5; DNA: TGTGCCAGCAGCCAGACGCGGGGGGTGAAAGAGACCCAGTACTTC; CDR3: CASSQTRGVKETQYF
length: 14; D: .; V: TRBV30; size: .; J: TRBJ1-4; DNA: TGTGCCTGGAGTGCCGGACTAGGGGATGAAAAACTGTTTTTT; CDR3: CAWSAGLGDEKLFF
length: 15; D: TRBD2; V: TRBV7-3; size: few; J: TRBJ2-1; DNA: TGTGCCAGCAGCTTAGGGACTAGTGGGTACAATGAGCAGTTCTTC; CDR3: CASSLGTSGYNEQFF
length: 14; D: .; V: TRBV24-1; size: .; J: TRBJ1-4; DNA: TGTGCCACCAGTGATCCAGGGGATGGTGAAAAACTGTTTTTT; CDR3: CATSDPGDGEKLFF
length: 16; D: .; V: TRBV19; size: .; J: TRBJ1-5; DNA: TGTGCCAGTACCCCTTCTGGGCAGAACAGAAATCAGCCCCAGCATTTT; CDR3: CASTPSGQNRNQPQHF
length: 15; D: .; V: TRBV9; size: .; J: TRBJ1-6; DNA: TGTGCCAGCAGCGGCTTAGGGAGGGAGAATTCACCCCTCCACTTT; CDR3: CASSGLGRENSPLHF
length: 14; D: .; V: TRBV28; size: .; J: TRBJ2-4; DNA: TGTGCCAGCAGATCTGGGAGCGGAGATGGCCATAGGTACTTC; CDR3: CASRSGSGDGHRYF
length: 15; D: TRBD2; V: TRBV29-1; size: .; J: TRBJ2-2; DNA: TGCAGCGTTGAAGGTCTAGCGGCTAACACCGGGGAGCTGTTTTTT; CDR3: CSVEGLAANTGELFF
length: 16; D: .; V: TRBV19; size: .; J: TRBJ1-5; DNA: TGTGCCAGTAGTATAGATCGCAGCGCAAGCAATCAGCCCCAGCATTTT; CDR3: CASSIDRSASNQPQHF
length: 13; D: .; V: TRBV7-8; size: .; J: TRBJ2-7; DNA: TGTGCCAGCAGCTTCGGGTTTCTATACGAGCAGTACTTC; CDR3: CASSFGFLYEQYF
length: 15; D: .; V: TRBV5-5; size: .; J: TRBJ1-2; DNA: TGTGCCAGCAGCTTCGAAGCAGGGTCGGGCTATGGCTACACCTTC; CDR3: CASSFEAGSGYGYTF
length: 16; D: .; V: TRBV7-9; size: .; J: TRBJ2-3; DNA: TGTGCCAGCAGTGTTGCGTTTGGGGAGAGAGGGGATACGCAGTATTTT; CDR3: CASSVAFGERGDTQYF
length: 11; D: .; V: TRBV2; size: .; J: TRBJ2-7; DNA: TGTGCCAGCTCTCTAGAGTACGAGCAGTACTTC; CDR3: CASSLEYEQYF
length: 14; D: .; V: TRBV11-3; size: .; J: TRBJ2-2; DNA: TGTGCCAGCAGCTTACTAGTTGGAGCCGGGGAGCTGTTTTTT; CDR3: CASSLLVGAGELFF
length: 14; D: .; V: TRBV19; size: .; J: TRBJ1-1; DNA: TGTGCCAGTAGTATAGCACGGTCGAACACTGAAGCTTTCTTT; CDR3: CASSIARSNTEAFF
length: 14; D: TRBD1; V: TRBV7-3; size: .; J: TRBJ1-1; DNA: TGTGCCAGCAGCCCACAGGGGGGACGCACTGAAGCTTTCTTT; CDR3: CASSPQGGRTEAFF
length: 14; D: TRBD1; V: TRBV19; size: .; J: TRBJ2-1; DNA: TGTGCCAGTAGTATAGGGACAGGGGGCGGTGAGCAGTTCTTC; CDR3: CASSIGTGGGEQFF
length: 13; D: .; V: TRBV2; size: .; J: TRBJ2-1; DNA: TGTGCCAACAACCGGGACACCCACAATGAGCAGTTCTTC; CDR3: CANNRDTHNEQFF
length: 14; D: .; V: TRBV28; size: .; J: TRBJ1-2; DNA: TGTGCCAGCAGCCTCGTCGTGGGGCAGGGTGGCTACACCTTC; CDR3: CASSLVVGQGGYTF
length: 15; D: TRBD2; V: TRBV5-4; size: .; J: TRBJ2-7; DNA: TGTGCCAGCAGCCCGGAGCGGGAGGCGGGCTACGAGCAGTACTTC; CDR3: CASSPEREAGYEQYF
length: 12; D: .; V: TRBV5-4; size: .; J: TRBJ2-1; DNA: TGTGCCAGCAGCTCTATCCATAATGAGCAGTTCTTC; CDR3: CASSSIHNEQFF
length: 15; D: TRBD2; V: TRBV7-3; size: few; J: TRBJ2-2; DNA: TGTGCCAGCAGCATAACACTAGCGGGAAAAGAGGAGCTGTTTTTT; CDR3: CASSITLAGKEELFF